Only a few counts were recorded for the clone carrying this T cell receptor beta chain. What it binds is unknown. One entry per CDR3 protein results from TCRdb running MiXCR on the reads. Among 250,000 or so distinct CDR3 sequences listed, over 8% were seen once. This specimen belongs to a study of T cell repertoires in cytomegalovirus infection. Notes on the study in general: Ex vivo, HLA-C-restricted CMV-specific TCR beta clonotypes prevailed over the rest of the response.

The receptor's source is a human donor in good health (CMV status not recorded). Some clones in this sample may be carry-over from other donors' samples. Sequencing was carried out using PBMCs.

For the CDR3, the DNA is TGTGCCACCAGCAGGTACGGTGGTGAAGCTTTCTTT. Translation gives CATSRYGGEAFF. The rearrangement uses TRBV15 and TRBJ1-1; D call uncertain. Germline CDR1 is LNHNV and CDR2 is YYDKDF (reference sequence). V lost 3 bases and J 7 bases, leaving 9 bases between the germline ends. This CDR3 is 12 amino acids long.